Described below is a single T cell receptor beta chain sequence and its context. Antigen specificity is unknown. Nominally healthy donors provided the samples, though records likely missed some immune exposures. The PCR contained 60 Vbeta and 13 Jbeta primers. The repertoire was sequenced with immunoSEQ multiplex PCR; TCRdb's copy has only in-frame clones and lacks some. The sample lists tens of thousands of clones, roughly 86% occurring once. The source of the sample is a study of cytomegalovirus exposure and HLA in healthy donors. The overall study: Genotyping of hundreds of donors showed that 80% to 90% belonged to the Caucasian-associated ancestry cluster. Overall study findings and caveats: Researchers reported in a later analysis that common viral pathogens appeared linked to several top clusters. Researchers catalogued approximately 170 TCR beta chains as cytomegalovirus-associated.

The length of the CDR3 is 15 residues. V lost 5 bases to trimming and J lost 2 bases, with 15 bases between them. The germline gives CDR1 SGHAT, CDR2 FQNNGV. The rearrangement links TRBV11-2 to TRBJ1-1; D remains unclear. Sequences were obtained from PBMCs. The source of this sequence is a woman between 18 and 29 years old in good health and CMV-seropositive. CDR3 in DNA: TGTGCCAGCAGCGTTAGTCGGTCGACAAACACTGAAGCTTTCTTT. Encoded protein: CASSVSRSTNTEAFF. Looking up the rest from reference TRBV11-2 and TRBJ1-1 gives the full variable domain: EAGVAQSPRYKIIEKRQSVAFWCNPISGHATLYWYQQILGQGPKLLIQFQNNGVVDDSQLPKDRFSAERLKGVDSTLKIQPAKLEDSAVYLCASSVSRSTNTEAFFGQGTRLTVV.